Listed below are T cell receptor beta chains from one sample, sequenced in a study of technical replicates of blood from a handful of donors. TCRdb's table, derived via immunoSEQ multiplex PCR, lists solely in-frame clones and lacks some. The data hold some 70,000 clones, with roughly 92% observed a single time. Sample: T cells isolated from PBMCs. Receptor source: a human donor in good health. Both conserved end residues are part of each CDR3. A D gene is named only where the DNA matches it firmly. Clone sizes are given selectively: once, few, many, or a class where the clone is expanded.

>TRBJ2-1|NA|TRBD2|TRBV27
CASSSVAGAYNEQFF
TGTGCCAGCAGTTCCGTAGCGGGAGCCTACAATGAGCAGTTCTTC
>TRBJ1-2|NA|TRBD1|TRBV7-9
CASSLGTGRDGYTF
TGTGCCAGCAGCTTAGGGACAGGGAGGGATGGCTACACCTTC
>TRBJ2-1|NA|TRBD2|TRBV11-2
CASSSRLAPGNEQFF
TGTGCCAGCAGCTCCAGACTAGCGCCGGGGAATGAGCAGTTCTTC
>TRBJ2-7|NA|TRBD1|TRBV6-5
CASSSGTGGREQYF
TGTGCCAGCAGCTCTGGGACAGGGGGCCGGGAGCAGTACTTC
>TRBJ2-7|once|TRBD1|TRBV9
CASSVGTGTGSYEQYF
TGTGCCAGCAGCGTAGGGACCGGGACAGGGTCCTACGAGCAGTACTTC
>TRBJ2-7|NA|TRBD2|TRBV10-1
CASSPLGLAGSYEQYF
TGCGCCAGCAGTCCCCTGGGACTAGCGGGATCCTACGAGCAGTACTTC
>TRBJ2-1|NA|TRBD1|TRBV5-4
CASSRGTGYNEQFF
TGTGCCAGCAGCCGAGGGACAGGCTACAATGAGCAGTTCTTC
>TRBJ2-1|NA|TRBD2|TRBV2
CASRERLAARYEQFF
TGTGCCAGCAGGGAACGACTAGCTGCTAGGTATGAGCAGTTCTTC
>TRBJ2-5|NA|NA|TRBV9
CASSPTGETQYF
TGTGCCAGCAGCCCAACGGGGGAGACCCAGTACTTC
>TRBJ1-1|NA|NA|TRBV5-4
CASSLQGGTEAFF
TGTGCCAGCAGCCTACAGGGAGGGACTGAAGCTTTCTTT
>TRBJ1-5|NA|NA|TRBV7-6
CASSLGRGIGSNQPQHF
TGTGCCAGCAGCTTAGGTCGCGGGATTGGGAGCAATCAGCCCCAGCATTTT
>TRBJ2-7|NA|NA|TRBV5-4
CASSSGVGAYEQYF
TGTGCCAGCAGCTCGGGGGTAGGGGCCTACGAGCAGTACTTC
>TRBJ1-2|NA|TRBD1|TRBV6-5
CASRTGQQNYGYTF
TGTGCCAGCAGGACGGGACAGCAGAACTATGGCTACACCTTC
>TRBJ2-7|NA|TRBD2|TRBV19
CASSIGGRAQWQYF
TGTGCCAGTAGTATCGGGGGGAGGGCCCAATGGCAGTACTTC
>TRBJ2-7|NA|TRBD1|TRBV7-3
CASSLAGGDYEQYF
TGTGCCAGCAGCTTAGCAGGGGGCGACTACGAGCAGTACTTC
>TRBJ2-1|NA|TRBD2|TRBV11-3
CASSLGGGWNEQFF
TGTGCCAGCAGCTTAGGGGGGGGATGGAATGAGCAGTTCTTC
>TRBJ2-2|NA|TRBD1|TRBV6-6
CASSSAGTGDTGELFF
TGTGCCAGCAGTTCGGCCGGGACAGGGGATACCGGGGAGCTGTTTTTT
>TRBJ1-1|NA|NA|TRBV7-9
CASSLSSRDYTEAFF
TGTGCCAGCAGCTTAAGTTCCAGGGATTACACTGAAGCTTTCTTT
>TRBJ2-1|NA|NA|TRBV7-9
CASSLASRYNEQFF
TGTGCCAGCAGCTTAGCGTCGCGCTACAATGAGCAGTTCTTC
>TRBJ2-1|NA|NA|TRBV5-1
CASSLEGGGYNEQFF
TGCGCCAGCAGCTTGGAGGGCGGAGGTTACAATGAGCAGTTCTTC
>TRBJ2-1|NA|TRBD2|TRBV5-1
CASTIAGGLEQFF
TGCGCCAGCACCATAGCGGGGGGGCTTGAGCAGTTCTTC
>TRBJ2-6|once|TRBD1|TRBV15
CATSNFDRVGANVLTF
TGTGCCACCAGCAATTTTGACAGGGTTGGGGCCAACGTCCTGACTTTC
>TRBJ2-5|once|TRBD1|TRBV6-1
CASSKTGIQETQYF
TGTGCCAGCAGCAAGACAGGGATTCAAGAGACCCAGTACTTC
>TRBJ2-2|NA|NA|TRBV29-1
CSVDQGGYTGELFF
TGCAGCGTGGACCAAGGGGGATACACCGGGGAGCTGTTTTTT
>TRBJ2-5|NA|TRBD2|TRBV7-9
CASSPGTSGIKETQYF
TGTGCCAGCAGTCCCGGGACTAGCGGAATAAAAGAGACCCAGTACTTC
>TRBJ2-1|NA|NA|TRBV7-6
CASSPGVNYNEQFF
TGTGCCAGCAGCCCAGGGGTAAACTACAATGAGCAGTTCTTC
>TRBJ2-3|NA|NA|TRBV6-1
CASSEVGGAVGTDTQYF
TGTGCCAGCAGTGAAGTAGGGGGGGCAGTGGGCACAGATACGCAGTATTTT
>TRBJ1-5|NA|TRBD1|TRBV15
CATSSPGQGMYSNQPQHF
TGTGCCACCAGCAGCCCGGGACAGGGGATGTATAGCAATCAGCCCCAGCATTTT
>TRBJ2-7|NA|TRBD2|TRBV28
CASSLPLAGSYEQYF
TGTGCCAGCAGTTTACCCCTAGCGGGAAGCTACGAGCAGTACTTC
>TRBJ2-5|NA|TRBD2|TRBV5-4
CASSLGGLAEKETQYF
TGTGCCAGCAGCTTAGGCGGGCTAGCGGAGAAAGAGACCCAGTACTTC
>TRBJ2-7|NA|NA|TRBV25-1
CASSPREGGGPEQYF
TGTGCCAGCAGCCCCAGGGAGGGGGGAGGCCCCGAGCAGTACTTC
>TRBJ2-5|NA|NA|TRBV6-5
CASSYSPTAQETQYF
TGTGCCAGCAGTTACTCGCCGACAGCTCAAGAGACCCAGTACTTC
>TRBJ2-5|NA|NA|TRBV5-6
CASSLGKGVQETQYF
TGTGCCAGCAGCTTGGGAAAGGGGGTCCAAGAGACCCAGTACTTC
>TRBJ2-2|NA|NA|TRBV5-6
CASSLSSDRYTGELFF
TGTGCCAGCAGCTTGAGCTCGGACAGATACACCGGGGAGCTGTTTTTT
>TRBJ2-2|NA|TRBD1|TRBV7-7
CASSLQGAGELFF
TGTGCTAGCAGCTTGCAGGGGGCCGGGGAGCTGTTTTTT
>TRBJ2-1|NA|NA|TRBV28
CASSYGQSYNEQFF
TGTGCCAGCAGTTATGGACAGTCTTACAATGAGCAGTTCTTC
>TRBJ1-5|once|TRBD1|TRBV29-1
CSVALVGQGAEQPQHF
TGCAGCGTTGCCCTTGTTGGACAGGGGGCTGAACAGCCCCAGCATTTT
>TRBJ2-7|NA|TRBD2|TRBV7-9
CASSLAELAGLNEQYF
TGTGCCAGCAGCTTAGCGGAACTAGCGGGACTCAACGAGCAGTACTTC
>TRBJ2-5|NA|TRBD1|TRBV10-3
CAISGTGGTETQYF
TGTGCCATCAGCGGGACAGGGGGGACAGAGACCCAGTACTTC
>TRBJ2-7|NA|NA|TRBV5-6
CASSLGLSSYEQYF
TGTGCCAGCAGCTTGGGACTTAGCTCCTACGAGCAGTACTTC
>TRBJ2-7|NA|TRBD2|TRBV5-6
CASSGVGLAGIYEQYF
TGTGCCAGCAGCGGGGTGGGACTAGCGGGTATCTACGAGCAGTACTTC
>TRBJ2-5|NA|TRBD2|TRBV19
CASSPSGETQYF
TGTGCCAGTAGTCCTAGCGGAGAGACCCAGTACTTC
>TRBJ2-3|NA|NA|TRBV29-1
CSVSVSVTDTQYF
TGCAGCGTTTCGGTTAGCGTAACAGATACGCAGTATTTT
>TRBJ1-2|NA|NA|TRBV4-1
CASSQVPGDYGYTF
TGCGCCAGCAGCCAAGTCCCAGGGGACTATGGCTACACCTTC
>TRBJ2-7|NA|TRBD2|TRBV10-3
CAISEVAGPNTHEQYF
TGTGCCATCAGTGAAGTAGCGGGCCCAAACACCCACGAGCAGTACTTC
>TRBJ2-7|NA|NA|TRBV5-4
CASSLGAYSDEQYF
TGTGCCAGCAGCTTGGGAGCTTACTCCGACGAGCAGTACTTC
>TRBJ1-1|few|NA|TRBV5-1
CASSFYGNTEAFF
TGCGCCAGCAGCTTTTACGGGAACACTGAAGCTTTCTTT
>TRBJ2-1|once|TRBD2|TRBV6-5
CASSYPSGTLYNEQFF
TGTGCCAGCAGTTATCCAAGCGGGACCCTGTACAATGAGCAGTTCTTC